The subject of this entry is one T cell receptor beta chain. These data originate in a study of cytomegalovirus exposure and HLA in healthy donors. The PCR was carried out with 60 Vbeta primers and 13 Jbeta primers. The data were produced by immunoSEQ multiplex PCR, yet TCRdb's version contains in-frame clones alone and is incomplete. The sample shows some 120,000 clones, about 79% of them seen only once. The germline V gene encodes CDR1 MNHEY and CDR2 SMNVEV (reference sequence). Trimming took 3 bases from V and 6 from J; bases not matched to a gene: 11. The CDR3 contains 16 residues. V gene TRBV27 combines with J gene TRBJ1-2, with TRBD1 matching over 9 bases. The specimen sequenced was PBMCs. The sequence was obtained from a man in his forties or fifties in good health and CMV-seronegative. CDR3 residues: CASSFGGDRVWNGYTF. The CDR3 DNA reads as TGTGCCAGCAGTTTCGGTGGGGACAGGGTTTGGAATGGCTACACCTTC.